Shown below are 7 T cell receptor beta chains from a single sample sequenced in a study of vaccination and CD4 T cells after COVID-19. Treatment of the sample: approximately nine-day PBMC culture with coronavirus spike peptide pools or control peptides (ViraFEST assay). With the Oncomine TCR Beta short-read assay, DNA from cultured CD4+ T cells was sequenced. TCRdb ran MiXCR on the PCR reads and lists one entry per CDR3 protein. The sample includes about 18,000 distinct CDR3 sequences, about 50% of them seen just once. Their target antigens are unknown. Material: CD4+ T cells from blood, cultured in vitro. The receptors here all came from a human donor who had recovered from COVID-19.

The gene calls are TRBV2 and TRBJ2-1; D gene uncertain. The germline V gene has CDR1 SNHLY and CDR2 FYNNEI. This CDR3 has 14 amino acids. The V gene lost 9 bases and the J gene lost 2 bases, with 14 bases spanning the gap. In DNA form, the CDR3 reads TGTGCCAGTAGGGCTAATTTCGCCTACAATGAGCAGTTCTTC. It translates to CASRANFAYNEQFF. Drawing the rest from reference TRBV2 and TRBJ2-1, the complete variable domain is EPEVTQTPSHQVTQMGQEVILRCVPISNHLYFYWYRQILGQKVEFLVSFYNNEISEKSEIFDDQFSVERPDGSNFTLKIRSTKLEDSAMYFCASRANFAYNEQFFGPGTRLTVL.

This clonotype appeared a few times. The J gene is TRBJ1-2, the V gene TRBV6-5; no definite D call. The CDR3 runs 14 residues. Germline loops: CDR1 MNHEY, CDR2 SVGAGI. The V end was cut by 2 bases, the J end by 4 bases, with 11 bases between. CDR3 sequence (DNA): TGTGCCAGCAGTTACAGGTCGGGCGGCTATGGCTACACCTTC. It translates to CASSYRSGGYGYTF.

The V and J genes are TRBV6-5 and TRBJ2-7, with 10 bases identical to TRBD1. CDR1 and CDR2 from the germline V gene are MNHEY and SVGAGI. V lost 0 bases and J lost 4; bases outside the gene matches: 6. This CDR3 has 16 residues. The CDR3 nucleotides are TGTGCCAGCAGTTACTCCCCCGGGACAGGGGAATACGAGCAGTACTTC. Protein: CASSYSPGTGEYEQYF.

The J gene is TRBJ2-5, the V gene TRBV20-1; 9 positions agree with TRBD2. The CDR3 totals 15 residues. Germline values: CDR1 DFQATT, CDR2 SNEGSKA (reference sequence). J gave up 4 bases and V 2 bases, and 8 bases lay outside the gene matches. This CDR3 is CSARRSGRLGETQYF. The CDR3 DNA follows: TGCAGTGCTAGAAGGAGCGGGAGGTTGGGAGAGACCCAGTACTTC.

This chain links TRBV7-2 with TRBJ2-5; D uncertain. Germline loops: CDR1 SGHTA, CDR2 FQGNSA. The CDR3 spans 14 residues. V was trimmed by 1 base and J by 5 bases, leaving 11 bases between them. The CDR3 nucleotides are TGTGCCAGCAGCTTAGTCCAGGCTAGGGAGACCCAGTACTTC. Amino acids: CASSLVQARETQYF.

The chain couples TRBV19 to TRBJ2-3, with TRBD1 identical over 8 bases. The germline gives CDR1 LNHDA, CDR2 SQIVND (reference sequence). With 4 bases clipped from V and 8 bases from J, the junction kept 8 bases outside the gene matches. The CDR3 runs 14 residues. The CDR3 DNA reads TGTGCCAGTAGTAACACCAGGGGGCTTGGTACGCAGTATTTT. Protein sequence: CASSNTRGLGTQYF.

The J gene is TRBJ2-5, the V gene TRBV7-3, with D hard to call. Germline assignment: CDR1 SGHTA and CDR2 FQGTGA. The CDR3 has 13 amino acids. Trimming took off 6 bases at V and 2 bases at J, with 10 bases between the two ends. The chain's CDR3 is CASSKAYQETQYF. The CDR3 region has the DNA TGTGCCAGCAGTAAGGCGTATCAAGAGACCCAGTACTTC. Using reference TRBV7-3 and TRBJ2-5 for the parts outside the CDR3, the full variable domain is GAGVSQTPSNKVTEKGKYVELRCDPISGHTALYWYRQSLGQGPEFLIYFQGTGAADDSGLPNDRFFAVRPEGSVSTLKIQRTERGDSAVYLCASSKAYQETQYFGPGTRLLVL.